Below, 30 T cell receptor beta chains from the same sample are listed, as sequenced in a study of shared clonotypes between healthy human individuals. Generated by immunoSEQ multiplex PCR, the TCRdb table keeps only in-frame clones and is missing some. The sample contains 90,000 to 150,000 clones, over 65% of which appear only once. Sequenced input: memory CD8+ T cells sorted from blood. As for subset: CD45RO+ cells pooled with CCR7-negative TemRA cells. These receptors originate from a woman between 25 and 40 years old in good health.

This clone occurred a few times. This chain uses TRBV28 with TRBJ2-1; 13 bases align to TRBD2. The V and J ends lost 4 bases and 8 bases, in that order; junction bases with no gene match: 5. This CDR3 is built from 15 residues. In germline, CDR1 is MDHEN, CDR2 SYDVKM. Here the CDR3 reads CASSSWTSGSHEQFF. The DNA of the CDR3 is TGTGCCAGCAGTTCATGGACTAGCGGGAGTCATGAGCAGTTCTTC.

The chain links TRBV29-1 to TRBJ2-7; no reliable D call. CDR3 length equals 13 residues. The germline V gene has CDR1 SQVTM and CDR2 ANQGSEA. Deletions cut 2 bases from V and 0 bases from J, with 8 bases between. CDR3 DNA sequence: TGCAGCGTTGAATCTGCCCACTCCTACGAGCAGTACTTC. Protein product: CSVESAHSYEQYF.

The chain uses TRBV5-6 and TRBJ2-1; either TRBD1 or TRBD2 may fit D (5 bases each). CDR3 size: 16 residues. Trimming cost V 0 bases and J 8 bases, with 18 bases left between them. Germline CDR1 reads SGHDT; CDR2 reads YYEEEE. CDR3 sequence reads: CASSLDGAGKGHEQFF. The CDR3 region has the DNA TGTGCCAGCAGCTTGGACGGGGCAGGGAAAGGCCATGAGCAGTTCTTC.

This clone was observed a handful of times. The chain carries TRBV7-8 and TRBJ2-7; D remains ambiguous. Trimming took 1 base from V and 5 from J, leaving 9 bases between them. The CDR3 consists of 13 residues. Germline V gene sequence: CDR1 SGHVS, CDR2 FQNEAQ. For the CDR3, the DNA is TGTGCCAGCAGCTTAGGACGTCAAAACGAGCAGTACTTC. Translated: CASSLGRQNEQYF.

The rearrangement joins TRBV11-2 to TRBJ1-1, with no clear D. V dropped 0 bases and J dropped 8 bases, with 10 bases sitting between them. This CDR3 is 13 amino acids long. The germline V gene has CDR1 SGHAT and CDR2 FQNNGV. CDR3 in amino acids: CASSLEFRLEAFF. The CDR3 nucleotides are TGTGCCAGCAGCTTAGAGTTTCGGCTAGAAGCTTTCTTT.

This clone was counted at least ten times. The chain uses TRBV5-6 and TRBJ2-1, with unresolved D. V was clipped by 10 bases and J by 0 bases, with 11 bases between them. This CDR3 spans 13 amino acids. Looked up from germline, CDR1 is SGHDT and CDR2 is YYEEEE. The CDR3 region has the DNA TGTGCCTCCAGCCCTCCCTCCTACAATGAGCAGTTCTTC. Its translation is CASSPPSYNEQFF.

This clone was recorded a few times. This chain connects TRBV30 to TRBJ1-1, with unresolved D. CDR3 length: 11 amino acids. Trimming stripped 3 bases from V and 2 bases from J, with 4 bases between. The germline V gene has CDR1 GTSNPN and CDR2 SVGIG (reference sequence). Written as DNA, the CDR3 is TGTGCCTGGAGATTCAACACTGAAGCTTTCTTT. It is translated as CAWRFNTEAFF.

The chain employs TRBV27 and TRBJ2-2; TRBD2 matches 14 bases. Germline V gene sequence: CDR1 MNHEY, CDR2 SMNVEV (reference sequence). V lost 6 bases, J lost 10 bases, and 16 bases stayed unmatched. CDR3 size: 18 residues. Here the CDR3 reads CASRSWGLAGVPSEELFF. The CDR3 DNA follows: TGTGCCAGCAGGTCGTGGGGACTAGCGGGAGTGCCTTCTGAGGAGCTGTTTTTT.

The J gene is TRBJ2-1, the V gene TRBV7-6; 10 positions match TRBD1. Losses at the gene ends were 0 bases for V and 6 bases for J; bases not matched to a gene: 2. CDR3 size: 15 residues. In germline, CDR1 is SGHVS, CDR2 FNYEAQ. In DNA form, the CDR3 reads TGTGCCAGCAGCTTAGCGGGGACAGGGGCCAATGAGCAGTTCTTC. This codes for CASSLAGTGANEQFF.

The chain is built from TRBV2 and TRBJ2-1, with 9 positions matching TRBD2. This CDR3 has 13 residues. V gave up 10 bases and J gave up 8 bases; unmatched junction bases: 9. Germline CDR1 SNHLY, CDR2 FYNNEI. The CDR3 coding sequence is TGTGCCAAGTCTAGCGGGGCCTTCGATGAGCAGTTCTTC. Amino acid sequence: CAKSSGAFDEQFF.

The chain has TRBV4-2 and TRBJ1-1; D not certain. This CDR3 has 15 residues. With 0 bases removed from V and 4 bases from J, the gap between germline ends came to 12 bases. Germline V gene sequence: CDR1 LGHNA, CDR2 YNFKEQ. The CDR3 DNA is TGTGCCAGCAGCCAAGACTGGCCGGAAGGCACTGAAGCTTTCTTT. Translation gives CASSQDWPEGTEAFF.

The DNA for the CDR3 is TGTGCCAGCAACAACTACAATGAGCAGTTCTTC. It translates to CASNNYNEQFF. This chain links TRBV2 with TRBJ2-1; D is unclear. The CDR3 consists of 11 residues. Germline lookup yields CDR1 SNHLY and CDR2 FYNNEI. The V end was cut by 7 bases, the J end by 3 bases, with 4 bases between.

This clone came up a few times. This CDR3 is CAWRERGLVSGELFF. The CDR3 DNA sequence: TGTGCCTGGAGAGAGAGGGGGCTGGTGTCCGGGGAGCTGTTTTTT. The V call is TRBV30, the J call TRBJ2-2; 7 bases fit TRBD1. The CDR3 extends over 15 amino acids. V was clipped by 3 bases and J by 6 bases; unmatched bases: 10. The germline V gene has CDR1 GTSNPN and CDR2 SVGIG (reference sequence).

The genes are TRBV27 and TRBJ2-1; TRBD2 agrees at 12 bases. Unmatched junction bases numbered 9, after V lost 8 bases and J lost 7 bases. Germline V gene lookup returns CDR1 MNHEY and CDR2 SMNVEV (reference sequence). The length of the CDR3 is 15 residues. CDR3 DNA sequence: TGTGCCAGCCTTCTAGCGGGAGGGCCGAAGAATGAGCAGTTCTTC. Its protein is CASLLAGGPKNEQFF.

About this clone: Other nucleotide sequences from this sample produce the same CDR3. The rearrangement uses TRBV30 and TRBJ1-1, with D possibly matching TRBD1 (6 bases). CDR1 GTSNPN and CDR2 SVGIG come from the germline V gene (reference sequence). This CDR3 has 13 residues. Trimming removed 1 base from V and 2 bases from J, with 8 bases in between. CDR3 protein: CAWSGTANTEAFF. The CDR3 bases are TGTGCCTGGAGTGGGACAGCTAACACTGAAGCTTTCTTT.

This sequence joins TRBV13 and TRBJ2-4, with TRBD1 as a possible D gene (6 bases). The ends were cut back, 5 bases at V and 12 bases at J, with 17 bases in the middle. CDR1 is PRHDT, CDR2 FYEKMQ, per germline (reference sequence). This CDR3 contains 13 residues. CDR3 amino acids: CASSLRGGAYQYF. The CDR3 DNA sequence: TGTGCCAGCAGCCTCCGAGGGGGAGCCTATCAGTACTTC.

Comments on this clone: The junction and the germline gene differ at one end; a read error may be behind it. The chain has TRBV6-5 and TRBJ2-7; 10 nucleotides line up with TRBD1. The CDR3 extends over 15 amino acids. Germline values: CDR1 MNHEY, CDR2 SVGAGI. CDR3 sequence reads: CASRQGAEGGYEQYF. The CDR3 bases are TGCGCCAGCAGACAGGGGGCCGAGGGAGGCTACGAGCAGTACTTC.

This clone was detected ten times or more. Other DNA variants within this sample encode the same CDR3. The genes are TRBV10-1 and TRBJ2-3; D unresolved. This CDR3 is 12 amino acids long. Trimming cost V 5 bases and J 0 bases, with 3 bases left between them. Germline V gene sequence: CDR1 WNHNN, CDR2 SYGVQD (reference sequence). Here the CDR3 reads CASSYSTDTQYF. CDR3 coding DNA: TGCGCCAGCAGTTATAGCACAGATACGCAGTATTTT.

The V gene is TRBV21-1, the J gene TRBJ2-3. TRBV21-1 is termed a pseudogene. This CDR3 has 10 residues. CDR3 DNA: TGTGCCAGCGGCACAGATACGCAGTATTTT. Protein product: CASGTDTQYF.

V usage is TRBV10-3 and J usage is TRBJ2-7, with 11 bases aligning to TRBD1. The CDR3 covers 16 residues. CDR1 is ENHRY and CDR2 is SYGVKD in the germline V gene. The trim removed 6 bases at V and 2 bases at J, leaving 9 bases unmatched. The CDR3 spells CAIRSEEGQGAYEQYF. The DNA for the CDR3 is TGTGCCATCAGGTCCGAGGAGGGACAGGGGGCCTACGAGCAGTACTTC.

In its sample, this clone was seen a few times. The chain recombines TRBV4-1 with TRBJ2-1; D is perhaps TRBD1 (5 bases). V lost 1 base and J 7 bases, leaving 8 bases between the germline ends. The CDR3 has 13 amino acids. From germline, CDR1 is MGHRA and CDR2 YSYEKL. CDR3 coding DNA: TGCGCCAGCAGCCAAGTAGGGGCGAATGAGCAGTTCTTC. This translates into CASSQVGANEQFF.

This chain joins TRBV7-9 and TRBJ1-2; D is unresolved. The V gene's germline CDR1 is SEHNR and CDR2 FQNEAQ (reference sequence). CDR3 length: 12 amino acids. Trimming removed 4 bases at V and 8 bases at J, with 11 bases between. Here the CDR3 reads CASSSPGGGYTF. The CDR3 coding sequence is TGTGCCAGCAGCTCCCCAGGTGGAGGCTACACCTTC.

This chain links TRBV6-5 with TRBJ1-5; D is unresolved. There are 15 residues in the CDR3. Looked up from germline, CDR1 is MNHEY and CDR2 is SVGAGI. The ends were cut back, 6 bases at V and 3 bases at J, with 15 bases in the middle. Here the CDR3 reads CASSNYRDNNQPQHF. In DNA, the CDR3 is TGTGCCAGCAGCAACTACCGGGATAACAATCAGCCCCAGCATTTT.

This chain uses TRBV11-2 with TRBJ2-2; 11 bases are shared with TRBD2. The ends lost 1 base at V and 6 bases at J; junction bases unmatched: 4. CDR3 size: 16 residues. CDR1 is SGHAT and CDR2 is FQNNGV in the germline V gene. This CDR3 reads CASSLVPSGRPGELFF. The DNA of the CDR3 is TGTGCCAGCAGCTTAGTGCCTAGCGGGAGGCCCGGGGAGCTGTTTTTT.

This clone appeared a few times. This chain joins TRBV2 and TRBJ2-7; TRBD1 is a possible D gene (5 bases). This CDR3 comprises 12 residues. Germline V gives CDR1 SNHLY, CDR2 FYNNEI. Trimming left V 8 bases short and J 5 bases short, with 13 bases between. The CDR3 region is CASQGWIHEQYF. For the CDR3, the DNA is TGTGCCAGCCAGGGATGGATCCACGAGCAGTACTTC.

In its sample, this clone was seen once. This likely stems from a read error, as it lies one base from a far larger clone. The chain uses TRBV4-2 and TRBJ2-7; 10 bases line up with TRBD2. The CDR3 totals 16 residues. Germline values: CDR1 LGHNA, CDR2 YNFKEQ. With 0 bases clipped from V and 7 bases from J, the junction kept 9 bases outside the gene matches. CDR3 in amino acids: CASSQDQLAGRREQYF. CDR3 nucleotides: TGTGCCAGCAGCCAAGATCAACTAGCGGGAAGGCGGGAGCAGTACTTC.

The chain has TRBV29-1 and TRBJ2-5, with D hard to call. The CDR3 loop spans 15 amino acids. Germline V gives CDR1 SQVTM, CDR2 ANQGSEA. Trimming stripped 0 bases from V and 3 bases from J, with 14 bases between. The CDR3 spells CSVEEGSGLEETQYF. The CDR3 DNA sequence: TGCAGCGTTGAAGAGGGGTCTGGGCTCGAAGAGACCCAGTACTTC.

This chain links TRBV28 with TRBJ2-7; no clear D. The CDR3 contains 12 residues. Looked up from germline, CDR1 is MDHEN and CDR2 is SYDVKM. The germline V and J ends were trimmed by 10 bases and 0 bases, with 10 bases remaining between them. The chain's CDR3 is CATKRFSYEQYF. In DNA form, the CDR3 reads TGTGCCACCAAGCGTTTCTCCTACGAGCAGTACTTC.

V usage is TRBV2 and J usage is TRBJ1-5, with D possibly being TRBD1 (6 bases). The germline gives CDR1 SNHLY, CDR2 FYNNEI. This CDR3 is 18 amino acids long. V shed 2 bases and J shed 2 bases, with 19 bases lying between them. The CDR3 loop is CASSEIGLGGIGNQPQHF. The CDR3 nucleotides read TGTGCCAGCAGTGAAATAGGTTTAGGGGGGATTGGCAATCAGCCCCAGCATTTT.

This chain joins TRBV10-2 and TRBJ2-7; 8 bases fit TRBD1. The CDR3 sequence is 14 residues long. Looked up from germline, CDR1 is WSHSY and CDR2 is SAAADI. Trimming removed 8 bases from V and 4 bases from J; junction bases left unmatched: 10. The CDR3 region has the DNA TGCGCCAGCCGCCCGGGACAGGTTCTGTACGAGCAGTACTTC. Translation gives CASRPGQVLYEQYF.